The 6 T cell receptor beta chains below all came from one sample that was sequenced in a study of beta chain features in type 1 diabetes. Expressed TCRB transcripts were sequenced because the entire RNA isolate underwent reverse transcription. Measured with immunoSEQ multiplex PCR; TCRdb has only the in-frame clones, and not every one. This sample carries hundreds of thousands of clones, around 15% of them seen once, and the ten largest clones take approximately 0.099%. Sequencing was carried out using naive CD4+ T cells from blood. Receptors were obtained from a man aged 18-30 years in good health.

As DNA, the CDR3 is TGCGCCAGCAGCCAGAACCGTGGGGGAAGAGTCACTGAAGCTTTCTTT. Amino acid sequence: CASSQNRGGRVTEAFF. V usage is TRBV4-3 and J usage is TRBJ1-1; D possibly corresponds to TRBD1 (5 bases). The CDR3 loop spans 16 amino acids. Trimming took off 3 bases at V and 4 bases at J, with 18 bases between the two ends. The germline V gene has CDR1 LGHNA and CDR2 YSLEER.

This clone was found a few times. Other nucleotide sequences in the sample specify the same CDR3. The chain is built from TRBV7-2 and TRBJ1-1; D is unclear. Germline assignment: CDR1 SGHTA and CDR2 FQGNSA. The CDR3 contains 13 residues. V lost 2 bases to trimming and J lost 1 base, with 5 bases between them. The CDR3 nucleotides read TGTGCCAGCAGCTTATCCCAGAACACTGAAGCTTTCTTT. Residues: CASSLSQNTEAFF.

In this sample, this clone turned up a few times. The chain employs TRBV5-1 and TRBJ2-2; D gene ambiguous. The V gene lost 4 bases and the J gene lost 0 bases, with 10 bases spanning the gap. This CDR3 is built from 15 residues. Germline CDR1 and CDR2: SGHRS and YFSETQ. CDR3 protein: CASSLGETNTGELFF. The CDR3 DNA sequence: TGCGCCAGCAGCCTTGGAGAAACGAACACCGGGGAGCTGTTTTTT.

The chain joins TRBV19 to TRBJ2-2; the D gene could be TRBD1 or TRBD2 (5 bases each). The CDR3 has 16 amino acids. Per germline, CDR1 LNHDA and CDR2 SQIVND (reference sequence). Deletions cut 3 bases from V and 0 bases from J, with 11 bases between. CDR3 region: CASSIWGNSNTGELFF. DNA of the CDR3: TGTGCCAGTAGTATTTGGGGGAATTCGAACACCGGGGAGCTGTTTTTT.

CDR3 DNA sequence: TGTGCCAGCAGTCCGTCCTACCGGAGCTCCTACAATGAGCAGTTCTTC. The encoded protein is CASSPSYRSSYNEQFF. The rearrangement links TRBV6-4 to TRBJ2-1; D is unclear. CDR1 is MRHNA and CDR2 is SNTAGT in the germline V gene. The CDR3 totals 16 residues. Deletions cut 5 bases from V and 0 bases from J, with 14 bases between.

CDR3 DNA sequence: TGTGCCAGCAGCTTACGCACACAGGGGTTCAATCAGCCCCAGCATTTT. The encoded protein is CASSLRTQGFNQPQHF. V and J are TRBV7-2 and TRBJ1-5; 7 bases are a match to TRBD1. Trimming removed 2 bases from V and 3 bases from J; junction bases left unmatched: 7. This CDR3 spans 16 amino acids. Germline V gene lookup returns CDR1 SGHTA and CDR2 FQGNSA.